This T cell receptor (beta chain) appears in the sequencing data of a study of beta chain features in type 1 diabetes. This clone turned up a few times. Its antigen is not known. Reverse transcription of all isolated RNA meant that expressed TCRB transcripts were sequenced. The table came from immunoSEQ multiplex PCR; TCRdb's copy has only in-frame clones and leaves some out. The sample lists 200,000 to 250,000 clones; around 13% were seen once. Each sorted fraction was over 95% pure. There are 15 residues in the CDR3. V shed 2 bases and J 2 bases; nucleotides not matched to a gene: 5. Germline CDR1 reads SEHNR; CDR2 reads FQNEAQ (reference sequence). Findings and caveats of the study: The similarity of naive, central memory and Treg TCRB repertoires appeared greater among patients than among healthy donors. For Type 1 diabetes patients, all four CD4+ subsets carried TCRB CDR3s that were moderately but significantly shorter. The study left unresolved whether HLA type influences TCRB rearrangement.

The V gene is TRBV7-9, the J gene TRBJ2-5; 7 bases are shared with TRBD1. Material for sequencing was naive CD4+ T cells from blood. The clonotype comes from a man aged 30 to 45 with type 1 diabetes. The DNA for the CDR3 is TGTGCCAGCAGCTTACCGCGACAGGGACAAGAGACCCAGTACTTC. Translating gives CASSLPRQGQETQYF. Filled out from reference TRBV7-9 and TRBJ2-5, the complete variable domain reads DTGVSQNPRHKITKRGQNVTFRCDPISEHNRLYWYRQTLGQGPEFLTYFQNEAQLEKSRLLSDRFSAERPKGSFSTLEIQRTEQGDSAMYLCASSLPRQGQETQYFGPGTRLLVL.